This entry features one T cell receptor (beta chain) sequence. The target antigen is unknown. TCR beta libraries were prepared from cDNA with unique molecular identifiers. TCRdb re-derived calls from the PCR reads in MiXCR, one entry per CDR3 protein. The sample holds around 770,000 distinct CDR3 sequences, more than 45% seen once. This specimen belongs to a study of post-analysis software for immune sequencing data. Across the study: Relapsing-remitting, secondary progressive and progressive-relapsing forms of multiple sclerosis all featured among disease courses.

Trimming cost V 5 bases and J 0 bases, with 8 bases left between them. Germline V CDR1 and CDR2: SEHNR, FQNEAQ (reference sequence). The CDR3 has 14 amino acids. Notes on the study in general: Among about 5 TRBV segments more frequent in patients than controls were TRBV5-6, TRBV5-1 and TRBV20-1. Strong same-batch co-clustering of samples appeared with F measure clustering.

The sequence derives from a girl aged 10 to 17 with multiple sclerosis. The sequenced sample consisted of blood. This rearrangement joins TRBV7-9 to TRBJ1-3; D might be TRBD1 (5 bases). The CDR3 is CASSGGSSGNTIYF. The CDR3, as DNA: TGTGCCAGCAGCGGGGGAAGCTCTGGAAACACCATATATTTT.